This T cell receptor (beta chain) was recorded in a study of human T cells and chemical hapten exposure. CDR3 length equals 14 residues. The germline CDR1 and CDR2 sequences are SNHLY and FYNNEI. J gave up 4 bases and V 3 bases, and 3 bases lay outside the gene matches. This clonotype was counted only a few times. Documented time point: healthy volunteer bleed at 6 weeks. Blood, whole and unfractionated, served as the source for total RNA extraction. Each cDNA molecule in the library carried unique molecular identifiers. Each CDR3 protein is one row after TCRdb ran MiXCR on the RACE reads. The table includes approximately 59,000 distinct CDR3 sequences, roughly 6.6% detected once.

The gene calls are TRBV2 and TRBJ1-5; 7 bases fit TRBD1. The material sequenced was whole blood. The sequence came from a female donor in good health. Some clones in this sample may be carry-over from other donors' samples. The CDR3 bases are TGTGCCAGCAGTGACAGGGGGAGGAATCAGCCCCAGCATTTT. Its protein is CASSDRGRNQPQHF.